Listed below are T cell receptor beta chains from one sample, sequenced in a study of blood T cell repertoires in COVID-19. This table comes from immunoSEQ multiplex PCR, and its TCRdb copy is limited to in-frame clones, with some not included. The table records more than 100,000 clones, more than 75% of them present only once. Sequenced: peripheral blood. These receptor sequences come from a human donor in a cohort sampled during active COVID-19. The CDR3 runs from the conserved cysteine through the conserved F or W. The D gene is left open where the match is weak. Clone size is stated in some rows and not others, as once, few, many or a class when expanded.

J,V,size,D,CDR3,DNA
TRBJ2-2,TRBV7-9,.,TRBD1,CASSKGQLNTGELFF,TGTGCCAGCAGCAAGGGACAGTTAAACACCGGGGAGCTGTTTTTT
TRBJ2-5,TRBV15,.,TRBD1,CATSREGQGEETQYF,TGTGCCACCAGCAGAGAAGGACAGGGCGAGGAGACCCAGTACTTC
TRBJ1-1,TRBV5-4,.,.,CASSLDTNTEAFF,TGTGCCAGCAGCTTGGACACGAACACTGAAGCTTTCTTT
TRBJ2-5,TRBV11-2,.,.,CASSLWSAEETQYF,TGTGCCAGCAGCTTATGGAGCGCGGAAGAGACCCAGTACTTC
TRBJ1-2,TRBV21-1,.,.,CAWERSPDCRGGYTF,TGTGCCTGGGAGAGATCCCCGGATTGCCGAGGGGGCTACACCTTC
TRBJ2-3,TRBV7-9,.,.,CASSHTRLHTGTDTQYF,TGTGCCAGCAGCCACACTCGACTACACACGGGCACAGATACGCAGTATTTT
TRBJ2-4,TRBV2,.,TRBD2,CASIGLAGGAAKNIQYF,TGTGCCAGCATCGGACTAGCGGGGGGGGCGGCCAAAAACATTCAGTACTTC
TRBJ1-1,TRBV5-1,.,.,CASSRGGQNTEAFF,TGCGCCAGCAGCCGCGGAGGCCAGAACACTGAAGCTTTCTTT
TRBJ2-5,TRBV11-2,once,TRBD2,CASSLIGRGGGETQYF,TGTGCCAGCAGCTTAATCGGGCGGGGGGGCGGAGAGACCCAGTACTTC
TRBJ2-7,TRBV18,.,TRBD2,CASSPWSSGGNSPEQYF,TGTGCCAGCTCACCATGGTCTAGCGGGGGCAACTCCCCAGAGCAGTACTTC
TRBJ1-1,TRBV15,.,TRBD1,CATSRGTGTEAFF,TGTGCCACCAGCAGAGGGACAGGGACTGAAGCTTTCTTT
TRBJ1-1,TRBV6-4,.,.,CASMNLRDTEAFF,TGTGCCAGCATGAACCTCAGGGACACTGAAGCTTTCTTT
TRBJ2-7,TRBV15,.,TRBD2,CATSKGTRGGVDEQYF,TGTGCCACCAGCAAGGGTACCCGCGGGGGGGTGGACGAGCAGTACTTC
TRBJ2-2,TRBV5-4,.,TRBD2,CASSSPGLGTNTGELFF,TGTGCCAGCAGCTCCCCCGGACTAGGCACGAACACCGGGGAGCTGTTTTTT
TRBJ1-5,TRBV7-9,once,.,CASSPATGHSNQPQHF,TGTGCCAGCAGCCCTGCTACAGGACATAGCAATCAGCCCCAGCATTTT
TRBJ1-2,TRBV27,.,TRBD1,CASSPYGTGGLYGYTF,TGTGCCAGCAGTCCGTACGGGACAGGGGGCTTGTATGGCTACACCTTC
TRBJ1-1,TRBV18,.,.,CASSPPGQTRNEAFF,TGTGCCAGCTCACCACCTGGTCAGACTCGGAATGAAGCTTTCTTT
TRBJ2-5,TRBV3-1/TRBV3-2,.,.,CASSQNWAGQETQYF,TGTGCCAGCAGCCAGAATTGGGCAGGGCAGGAGACCCAGTACTTC
TRBJ1-2,TRBV28,.,TRBD1,CASSLRTGDGYTF,TGTGCCAGCAGTTTAAGGACAGGGGATGGCTACACCTTC
TRBJ2-5,TRBV7-9,.,TRBD1,CASRNRDRSTETQYF,TGTGCCAGCAGAAACCGGGACAGGAGCACGGAGACCCAGTACTTC
TRBJ2-1,TRBV11-3,.,TRBD1,CASSTDRDRGLNEQFF,TGTGCCAGCAGCACCGACCGGGACAGGGGGCTCAATGAGCAGTTCTTC
TRBJ1-2,TRBV19,.,.,CASSPLGRGEYGYTF,TGTGCCAGTAGTCCCCTCGGCAGGGGAGAGTATGGCTACACCTTC
TRBJ2-2,TRBV4-3,.,.,CASSQDLGQNTGELFF,TGCGCCAGCAGCCAAGATCTGGGGCAGAACACCGGGGAGCTGTTTTTT